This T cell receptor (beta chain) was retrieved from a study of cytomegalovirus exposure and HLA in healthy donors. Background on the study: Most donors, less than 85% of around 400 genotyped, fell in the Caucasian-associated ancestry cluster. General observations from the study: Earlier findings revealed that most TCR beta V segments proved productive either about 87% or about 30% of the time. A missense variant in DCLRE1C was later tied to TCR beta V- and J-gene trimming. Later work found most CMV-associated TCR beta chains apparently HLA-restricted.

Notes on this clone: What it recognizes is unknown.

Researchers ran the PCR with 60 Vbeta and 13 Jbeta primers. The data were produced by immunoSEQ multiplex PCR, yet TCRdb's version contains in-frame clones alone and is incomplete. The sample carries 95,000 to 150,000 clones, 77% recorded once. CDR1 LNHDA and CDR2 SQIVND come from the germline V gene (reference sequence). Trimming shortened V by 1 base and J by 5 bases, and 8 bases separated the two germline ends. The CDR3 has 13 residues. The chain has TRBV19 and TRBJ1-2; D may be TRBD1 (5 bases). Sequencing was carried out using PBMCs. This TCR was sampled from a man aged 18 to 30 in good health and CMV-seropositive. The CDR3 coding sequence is TGTGCCAGTAGTATAGGCGGGGGTTATGGCTACACCTTC. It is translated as CASSIGGGYGYTF.